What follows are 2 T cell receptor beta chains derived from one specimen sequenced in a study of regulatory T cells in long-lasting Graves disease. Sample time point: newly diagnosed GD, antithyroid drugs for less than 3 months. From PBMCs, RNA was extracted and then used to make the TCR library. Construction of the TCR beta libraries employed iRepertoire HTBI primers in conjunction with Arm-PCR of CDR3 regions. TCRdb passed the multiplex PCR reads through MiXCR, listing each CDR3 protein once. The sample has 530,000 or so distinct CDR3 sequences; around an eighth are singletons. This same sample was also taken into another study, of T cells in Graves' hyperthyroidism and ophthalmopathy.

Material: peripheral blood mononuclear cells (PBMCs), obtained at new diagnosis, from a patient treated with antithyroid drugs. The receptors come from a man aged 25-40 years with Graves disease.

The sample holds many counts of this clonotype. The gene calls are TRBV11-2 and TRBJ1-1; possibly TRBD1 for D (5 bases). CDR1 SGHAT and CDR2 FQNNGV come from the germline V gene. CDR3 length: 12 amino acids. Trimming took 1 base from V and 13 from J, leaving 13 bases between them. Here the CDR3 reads CASSLGGGGGFF. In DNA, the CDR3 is TGTGCCAGCAGCTTAGGCGGGGGGGGAGGTTTCTTT. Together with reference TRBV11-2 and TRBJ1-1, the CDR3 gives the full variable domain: EAGVAQSPRYKIIEKRQSVAFWCNPISGHATLYWYQQILGQGPKLLIQFQNNGVVDDSQLPKDRFSAERLKGVDSTLKIQPAKLEDSAVYLCASSLGGGGGFFGQGTRLTVV.

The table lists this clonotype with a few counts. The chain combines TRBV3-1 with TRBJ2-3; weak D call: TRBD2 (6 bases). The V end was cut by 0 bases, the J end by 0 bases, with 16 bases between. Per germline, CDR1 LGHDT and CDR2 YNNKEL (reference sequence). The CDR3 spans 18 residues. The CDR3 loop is CASSQDEDPGLSTDTQYF. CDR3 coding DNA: TGTGCCAGCAGCCAAGATGAAGACCCGGGACTCAGCACAGATACGCAGTATTTT.